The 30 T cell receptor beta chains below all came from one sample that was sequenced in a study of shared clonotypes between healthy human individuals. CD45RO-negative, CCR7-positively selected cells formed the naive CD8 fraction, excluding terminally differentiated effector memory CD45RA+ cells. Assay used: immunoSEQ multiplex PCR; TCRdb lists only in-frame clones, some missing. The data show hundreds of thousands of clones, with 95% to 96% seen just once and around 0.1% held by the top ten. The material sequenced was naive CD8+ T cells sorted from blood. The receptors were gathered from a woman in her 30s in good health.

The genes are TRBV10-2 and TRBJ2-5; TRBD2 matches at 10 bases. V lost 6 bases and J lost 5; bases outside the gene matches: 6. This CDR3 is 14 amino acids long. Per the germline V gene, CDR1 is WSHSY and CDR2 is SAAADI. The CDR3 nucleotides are TGCGCCAGCAGCCTAGCGGGAGTCGGGGAGACCCAGTACTTC. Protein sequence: CASSLAGVGETQYF.

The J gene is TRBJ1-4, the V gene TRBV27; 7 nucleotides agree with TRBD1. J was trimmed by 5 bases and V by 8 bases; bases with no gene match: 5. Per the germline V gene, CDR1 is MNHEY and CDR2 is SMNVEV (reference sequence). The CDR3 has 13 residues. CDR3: CASGEGGNEKLFF. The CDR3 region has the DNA TGTGCCAGCGGGGAAGGGGGCAATGAAAAACTGTTTTTT.

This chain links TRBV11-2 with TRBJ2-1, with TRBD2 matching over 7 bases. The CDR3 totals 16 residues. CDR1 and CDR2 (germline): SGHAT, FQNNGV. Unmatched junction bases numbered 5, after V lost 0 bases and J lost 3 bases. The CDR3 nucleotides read TGTGCCAGCAGCTTAGATGGTGGGGACTACTACAATGAGCAGTTCTTC. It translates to CASSLDGGDYYNEQFF.

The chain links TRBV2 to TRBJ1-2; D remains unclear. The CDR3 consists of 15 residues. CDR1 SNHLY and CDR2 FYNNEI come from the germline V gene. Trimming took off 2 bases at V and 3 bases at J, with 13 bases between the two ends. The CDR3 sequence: CASSEIGEIDYGYTF. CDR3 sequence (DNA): TGTGCCAGCAGTGAAATAGGAGAAATCGACTATGGCTACACCTTC.

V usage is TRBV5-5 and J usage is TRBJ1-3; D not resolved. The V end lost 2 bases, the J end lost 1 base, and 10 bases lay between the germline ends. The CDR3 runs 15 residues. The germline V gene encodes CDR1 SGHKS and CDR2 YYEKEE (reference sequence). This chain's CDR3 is CASSFSRKSGNTIYF. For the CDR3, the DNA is TGTGCCAGCAGCTTTTCTCGGAAGTCTGGAAACACCATATATTTT.

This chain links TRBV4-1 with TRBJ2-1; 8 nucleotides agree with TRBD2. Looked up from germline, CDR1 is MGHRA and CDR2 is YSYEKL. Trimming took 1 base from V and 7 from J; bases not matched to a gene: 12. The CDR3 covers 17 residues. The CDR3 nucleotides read TGCGCCAGCAGCCAAGTGTCTTTCGAGCGGGAGTATAATGAGCAGTTCTTC. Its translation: CASSQVSFEREYNEQFF.

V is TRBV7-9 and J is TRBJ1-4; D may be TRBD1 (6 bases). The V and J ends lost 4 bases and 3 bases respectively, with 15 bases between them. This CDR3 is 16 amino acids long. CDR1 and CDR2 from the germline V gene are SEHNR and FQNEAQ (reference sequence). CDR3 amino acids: CASSSARGPPNEKLFF. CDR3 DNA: TGTGCCAGCAGCTCGGCCCGGGGGCCACCTAATGAAAAACTGTTTTTT. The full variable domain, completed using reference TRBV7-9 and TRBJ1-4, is DTGVSQNPRHKITKRGQNVTFRCDPISEHNRLYWYRQTLGQGPEFLTYFQNEAQLEKSRLLSDRFSAERPKGSFSTLEIQRTEQGDSAMYLCASSSARGPPNEKLFFGSGTQLSVL.

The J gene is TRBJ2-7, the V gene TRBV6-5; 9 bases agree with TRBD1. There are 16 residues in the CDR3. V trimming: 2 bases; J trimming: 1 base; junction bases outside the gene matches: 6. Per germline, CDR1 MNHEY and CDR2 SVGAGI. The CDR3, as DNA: TGTGCCAGCAGTTACCATACCGGGACAGGGTCCTACGAGCAGTACTTC. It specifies CASSYHTGTGSYEQYF.

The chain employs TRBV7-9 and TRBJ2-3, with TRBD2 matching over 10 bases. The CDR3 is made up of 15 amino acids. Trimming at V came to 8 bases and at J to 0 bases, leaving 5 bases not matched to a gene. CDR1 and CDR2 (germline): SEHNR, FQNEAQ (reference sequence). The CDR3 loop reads CASGKLAGSTDTQYF. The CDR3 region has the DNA TGTGCCAGCGGGAAACTAGCGGGAAGCACAGATACGCAGTATTTT.

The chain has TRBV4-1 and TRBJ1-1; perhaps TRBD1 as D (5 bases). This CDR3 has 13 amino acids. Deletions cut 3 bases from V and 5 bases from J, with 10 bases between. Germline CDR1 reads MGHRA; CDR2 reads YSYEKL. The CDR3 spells CASSHPGHTEAFF. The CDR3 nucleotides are TGCGCCAGCAGCCATCCCGGACATACTGAAGCTTTCTTT.

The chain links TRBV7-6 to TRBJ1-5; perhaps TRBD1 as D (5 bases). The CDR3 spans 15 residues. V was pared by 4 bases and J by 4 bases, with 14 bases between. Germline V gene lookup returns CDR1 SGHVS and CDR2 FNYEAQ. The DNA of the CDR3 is TGTGCCAGCAGCTGGGGTGCGGGGACTAATCAGCCCCAGCATTTT. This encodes CASSWGAGTNQPQHF.

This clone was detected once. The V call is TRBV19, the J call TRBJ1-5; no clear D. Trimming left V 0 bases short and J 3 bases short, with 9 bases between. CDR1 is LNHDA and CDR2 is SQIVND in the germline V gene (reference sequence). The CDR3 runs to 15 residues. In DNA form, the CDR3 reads TGTGCCAGTAGTATAGATCTGGACCACAATCAGCCCCAGCATTTT. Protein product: CASSIDLDHNQPQHF.

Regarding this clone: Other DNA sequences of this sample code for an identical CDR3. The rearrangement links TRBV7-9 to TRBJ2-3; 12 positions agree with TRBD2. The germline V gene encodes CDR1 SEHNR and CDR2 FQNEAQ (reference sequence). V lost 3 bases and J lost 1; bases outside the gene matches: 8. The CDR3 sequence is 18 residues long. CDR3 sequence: CASSLGLAGGPGTDTQYF. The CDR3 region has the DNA TGTGCCAGCAGCTTGGGGCTAGCGGGAGGGCCCGGCACAGATACGCAGTATTTT.

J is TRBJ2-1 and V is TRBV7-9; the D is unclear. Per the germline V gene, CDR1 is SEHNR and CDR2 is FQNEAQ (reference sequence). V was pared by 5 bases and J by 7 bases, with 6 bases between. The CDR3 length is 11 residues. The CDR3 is CASSPKNEQFF. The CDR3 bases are TGTGCCAGCAGCCCAAAGAATGAGCAGTTCTTC.

The CDR3 DNA is TGTGCCAGCAGTCCTGGGTCCTGGGCTAGCGGGAGTGGGTACGAGCAGTACTTC. It translates to CASSPGSWASGSGYEQYF. The gene calls are TRBV2 and TRBJ2-7; 10 bases align to TRBD2. CDR1 is SNHLY and CDR2 is FYNNEI in the germline V gene. V was pared by 5 bases and J by 4 bases, with 17 bases of the junction left unmatched. This CDR3 has 18 amino acids.

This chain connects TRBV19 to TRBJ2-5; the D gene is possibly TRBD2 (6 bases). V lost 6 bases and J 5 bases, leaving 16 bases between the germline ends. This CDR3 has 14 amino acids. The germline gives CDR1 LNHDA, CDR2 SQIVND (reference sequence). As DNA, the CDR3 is TGTGCCAGTAGCCTCGACGGGGAGGACGAGACCCAGTACTTC. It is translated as CASSLDGEDETQYF.

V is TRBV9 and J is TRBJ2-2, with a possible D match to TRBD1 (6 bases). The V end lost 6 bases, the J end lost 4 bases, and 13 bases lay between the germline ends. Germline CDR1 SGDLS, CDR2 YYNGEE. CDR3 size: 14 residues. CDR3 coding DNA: TGTGCCAGCACTTTCGAAGGGGGCACCGGGGAGCTGTTTTTT. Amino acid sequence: CASTFEGGTGELFF. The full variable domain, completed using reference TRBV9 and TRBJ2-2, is DSGVTQTPKHLITATGQRVTLRCSPRSGDLSVYWYQQSLDQGLQFLIQYYNGEERAKGNILERFSAQQFPDLHSELNLSSLELGDSALYFCASTFEGGTGELFFGEGSRLTVL.

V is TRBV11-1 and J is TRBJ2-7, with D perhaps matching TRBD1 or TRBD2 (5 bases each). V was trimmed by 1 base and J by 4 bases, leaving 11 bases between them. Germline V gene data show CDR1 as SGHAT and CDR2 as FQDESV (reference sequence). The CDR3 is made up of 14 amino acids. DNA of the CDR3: TGTGCCAGCAGCTTAGAAGGTTGGGGGTACGAGCAGTACTTC. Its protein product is CASSLEGWGYEQYF.

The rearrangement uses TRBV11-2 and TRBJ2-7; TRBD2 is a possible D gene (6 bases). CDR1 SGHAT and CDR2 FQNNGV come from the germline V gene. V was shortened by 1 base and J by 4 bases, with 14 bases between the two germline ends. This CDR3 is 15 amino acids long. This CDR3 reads CASSLGPSRGYEQYF. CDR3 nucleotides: TGTGCCAGCAGCTTAGGTCCATCCCGGGGGTACGAGCAGTACTTC.

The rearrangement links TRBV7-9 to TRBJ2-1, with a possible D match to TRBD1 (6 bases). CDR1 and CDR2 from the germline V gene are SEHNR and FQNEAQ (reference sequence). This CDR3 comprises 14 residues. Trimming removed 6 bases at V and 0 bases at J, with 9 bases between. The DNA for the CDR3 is TGTGCCAGCAGATTGGACAGCTCCTACAATGAGCAGTTCTTC. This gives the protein CASRLDSSYNEQFF.

CDR3 nucleotides: TGCGCCAGCAGCCAAGATGACTCAAGCGAAGTAAGCGAAAAACTGTTTTTT. Protein: CASSQDDSSEVSEKLFF. This chain uses TRBV4-1 with TRBJ1-4; D remains unclear. CDR3 length: 17 residues. Germline assignment: CDR1 MGHRA and CDR2 YSYEKL. V lost 0 bases to trimming and J lost 8 bases, with 19 bases between them.

The CDR3 region has the DNA TGTGCCAGCAGCCAAAAGGGCGACGAGCAGTACTTC. Its translation is CASSQKGDEQYF. This rearrangement joins TRBV7-6 to TRBJ2-5; D gene ambiguous. The tail of the sequence fits TRBJ2-7 better, so the J call may be wrong. From germline, CDR1 is SGHVS and CDR2 FNYEAQ. The CDR3 totals 12 residues.

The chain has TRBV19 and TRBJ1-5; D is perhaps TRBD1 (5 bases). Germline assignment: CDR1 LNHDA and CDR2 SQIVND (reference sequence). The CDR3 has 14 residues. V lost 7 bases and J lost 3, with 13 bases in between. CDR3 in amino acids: CASNPGEANQPQHF. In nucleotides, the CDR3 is TGTGCCAGTAACCCGGGGGAAGCCAATCAGCCCCAGCATTTT.

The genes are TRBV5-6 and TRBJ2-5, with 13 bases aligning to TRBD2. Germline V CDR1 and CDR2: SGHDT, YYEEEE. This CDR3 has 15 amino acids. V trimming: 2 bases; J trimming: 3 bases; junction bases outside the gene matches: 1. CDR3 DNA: TGTGCCAGCAGCTTTGGGACTAGCGGGGAAGAGACCCAGTACTTC. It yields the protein CASSFGTSGEETQYF. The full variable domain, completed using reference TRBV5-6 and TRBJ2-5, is DAGVTQSPTHLIKTRGQQVTLRCSPKSGHDTVSWYQQALGQGPQFIFQYYEEEERQRGNFPDRFSGHQFPNYSSELNVNALLLGDSALYLCASSFGTSGEETQYFGPGTRLLVL.

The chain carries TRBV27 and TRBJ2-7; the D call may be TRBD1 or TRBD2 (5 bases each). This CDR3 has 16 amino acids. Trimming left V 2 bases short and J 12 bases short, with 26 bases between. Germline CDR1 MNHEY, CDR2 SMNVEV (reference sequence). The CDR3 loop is CASSLGSRGGLRSLYF. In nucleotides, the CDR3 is TGTGCCAGCAGTTTAGGAAGTCGGGGCGGCCTTCGGAGTCTGTACTTC.

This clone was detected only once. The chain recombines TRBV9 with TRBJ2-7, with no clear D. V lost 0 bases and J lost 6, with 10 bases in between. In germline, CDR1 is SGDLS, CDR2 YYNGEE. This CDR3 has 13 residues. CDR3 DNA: TGTGCCAGCAGCGTAGGTCAAAACGCCGAGCAGTACTTC. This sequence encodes CASSVGQNAEQYF.

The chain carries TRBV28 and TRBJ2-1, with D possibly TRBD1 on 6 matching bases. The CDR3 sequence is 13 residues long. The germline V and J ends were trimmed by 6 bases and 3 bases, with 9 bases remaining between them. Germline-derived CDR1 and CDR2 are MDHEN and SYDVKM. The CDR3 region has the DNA TGTGCCAGCAGGGGGGCTCTCTACAATGAGCAGTTCTTC. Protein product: CASRGALYNEQFF.

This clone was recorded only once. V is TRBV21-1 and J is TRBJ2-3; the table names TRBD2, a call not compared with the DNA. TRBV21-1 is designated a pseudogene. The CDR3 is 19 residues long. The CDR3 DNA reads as TGTGCCAGCAGCAAAGTGGGAGCGGGAGGACCCACTAGCACAGATACGCAGTATTTT. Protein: CASSKVGAGGPTSTDTQYF.

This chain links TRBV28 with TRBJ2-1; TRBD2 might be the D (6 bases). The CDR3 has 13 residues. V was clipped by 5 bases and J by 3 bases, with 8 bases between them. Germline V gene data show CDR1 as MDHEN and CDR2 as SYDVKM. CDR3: CASSLAFYNEQFF. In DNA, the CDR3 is TGTGCCAGCAGTCTAGCGTTCTACAATGAGCAGTTCTTC.

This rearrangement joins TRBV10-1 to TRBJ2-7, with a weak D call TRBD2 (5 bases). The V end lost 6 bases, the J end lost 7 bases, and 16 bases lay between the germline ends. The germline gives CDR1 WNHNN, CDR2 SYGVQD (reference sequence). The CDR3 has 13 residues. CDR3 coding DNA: TGCGCCAGCAGCCCGGGGAAGTTGGGGGAGCAGTACTTC. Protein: CASSPGKLGEQYF.